Listed here is a single TCR beta chain. This sample is drawn from a study of shared clonotypes between healthy human individuals. Naive CD8 cells were CD45RO-negative, positively selected for CCR7, excluding terminally differentiated effector memory CD45RA+ cells. The CDR3 runs 13 residues. Germline values: CDR1 LNHNV, CDR2 YYDKDF (reference sequence). Trimming stripped 5 bases from V and 6 bases from J, with 11 bases between. The table came from immunoSEQ multiplex PCR; TCRdb's copy has only in-frame clones and leaves some out. Of about 2.1 million clones in the sample, just under 95% were seen once.

The source material was naive CD8+ T cells from PBMCs. This receptor was taken from a man between 18 and 35 years old in good health. Some clones in this sample may be carry-over from other donors' samples. The chain combines TRBV15 with TRBJ2-1; no definite D call. CDR3 sequence: CATSGVILNEQFF. CDR3 bases: TGTGCCACCAGCGGGGTTATTCTCAATGAGCAGTTCTTC. The full variable domain, in which reference TRBV15 and TRBJ2-1 provide the parts outside the CDR3, is DAMVIQNPRYQVTQFGKPVTLSCSQTLNHNVMYWYQQKSSQAPKLLFHYYDKDFNNEADTPDNFQSRRPNTSFCFLDIRSPGLGDTAMYLCATSGVILNEQFFGPGTRLTVL.